These 11 T cell receptor beta chains originate from one sample sequenced in a study of T cell repertoires in aging, cancer and after chemotherapy. Multiplex touch-down PCR with TRB-A/B primers amplified rearranged V-D-J TRB sequences. Each CDR3 protein is one row after TCRdb ran MiXCR on the multiplex PCR reads. The sample lists 19,000 or so distinct CDR3 sequences, about 37% occurring once. Peripheral blood genomic DNA, not sorted cells or RNA, was the template. Sequenced sample: blood. These receptors were obtained from a human donor with a solid tumor.

V usage is TRBV6-5 and J usage is TRBJ2-3; D gene uncertain. Germline V CDR1 and CDR2: MNHEY, SVGAGI. The CDR3 spans 13 residues. Trimming left V 8 bases short and J 3 bases short, with 12 bases between. DNA of the CDR3: TGTGCCAGCCGATCCCGACGTACAGATACGCAGTATTTT. It encodes CASRSRRTDTQYF.

V usage is TRBV6-1 and J usage is TRBJ1-4; 9 bases map to TRBD1. This CDR3 has 20 residues. CDR1 and CDR2 from the germline V gene are MNHNS and SASEGT. V lost 6 bases, J lost 5 bases, and 22 bases stayed unmatched. CDR3 protein: CASSDTGGGVKKWRNEKLFF. The CDR3 bases are TGTGCCAGCAGCGATACAGGGGGCGGCGTTAAAAAATGGAGGAATGAAAAACTGTTTTTT.

V gene TRBV30 combines with J gene TRBJ2-7; D call uncertain. There are 12 residues in the CDR3. Germline V lookup: CDR1 GTSNPN, CDR2 SVGIG (reference sequence). Trimming took 1 base from V and 7 from J, leaving 11 bases between them. CDR3 sequence reads: CAWSGNLREQYF. DNA of the CDR3: TGTGCCTGGAGTGGGAACCTACGAGAGCAGTACTTC.

A few counts support this clonotype. The chain is built from TRBV5-6 and TRBJ2-3, with D perhaps TRBD1 (5 bases). This CDR3 region has 16 residues. CDR1 is SGHDT and CDR2 is YYEEEE in the germline V gene. Trimming stripped 0 bases from V and 5 bases from J, with 16 bases between. The chain's CDR3 is CASSLVNSPGQDTQYF. The CDR3 DNA sequence: TGTGCCAGCAGCTTGGTTAACAGCCCAGGACAAGATACGCAGTATTTT.

This clonotype was seen more than once but under ten times. The chain has TRBV9 and TRBJ2-2, with TRBD2 matching over 8 bases. CDR1 is SGDLS and CDR2 is YYNGEE in the germline V gene. The V gene end was trimmed by 2 bases and the J gene end by 0 bases; junction bases not matched to a gene: 3. There are 16 residues in the CDR3. CDR3 sequence reads: CASSVSGEPNTGELFF. Written as DNA, the CDR3 is TGTGCCAGCAGCGTTAGCGGGGAGCCGAACACCGGGGAGCTGTTTTTT.

This chain connects TRBV19 to TRBJ2-7; D ambiguous. CDR1 and CDR2 (germline): LNHDA, SQIVND (reference sequence). Trimming removed 3 bases from V and 0 bases from J, with 12 bases in between. The CDR3 extends over 15 amino acids. The CDR3 sequence is CASSIAVRSSYEQYF. For the CDR3, the DNA is TGTGCCAGTAGTATCGCGGTCCGGAGCTCCTACGAGCAGTACTTC.

This clonotype has only a few counts. This chain connects TRBV6-1 to TRBJ2-7, with 9 bases that match TRBD2. Per germline, CDR1 MNHNS and CDR2 SASEGT. The CDR3 runs 15 residues. After removal of 3 bases from V and 3 bases from J, the junction contained 6 bases not matched to a gene. The CDR3 loop is CASSDRQAGGYEQYF. For the CDR3, the DNA is TGTGCCAGCAGTGACCGCCAAGCGGGAGGCTACGAGCAGTACTTC.

With regard to this clonotype: The junction differs from germline at one of its ends, possibly a read error. The chain is built from TRBV5-3 and TRBJ2-5; D uncertain. TRBV5-3 has ORF status, its function being uncertain. The CDR3 covers 13 residues. The CDR3 sequence: CASSLSALETQYF. DNA for the CDR3: TGCGCCAGCAGCTTGTCAGCTCTAGAGACCCAGTACTTC.

DNA for the CDR3: TGTGCCAGCGGGACCGGGACAGGGATCTATCAGCCCCAGCATTTT. This encodes CASGTGTGIYQPQHF. The J gene is TRBJ1-5, the V gene TRBV5-5, with 9 bases identical to TRBD1. The length of the CDR3 is 15 residues. CDR1 SGHKS and CDR2 YYEKEE come from the germline V gene (reference sequence). With V trimmed by 7 bases and J by 5 bases, 10 bases remained unmatched.

The chain is built from TRBV6-4 and TRBJ2-3; D gene unclear. The CDR3 extends over 13 amino acids. The V gene's germline CDR1 is MRHNA and CDR2 SNTAGT. Deletions cut 4 bases from V and 4 bases from J, with 9 bases between. CDR3: CASSGGCADTQYF. The CDR3 DNA reads as TGTGCCAGCAGTGGGGGATGTGCAGATACGCAGTATTTT.

The rearrangement links TRBV7-9 to TRBJ2-7; a possible D gene is TRBD2 (6 bases). Germline lookup yields CDR1 SEHNR and CDR2 FQNEAQ (reference sequence). CDR3 length equals 17 residues. V was shortened by 0 bases and J by 6 bases, with 21 bases between the two germline ends. The CDR3 DNA sequence: TGTGCCAGCAGCTTAGCGATCCAGGTTTCCGCGGGGCGCGAGCAGTACTTC. Protein sequence: CASSLAIQVSAGREQYF.